Listed below are T cell receptor beta chains from one sample, sequenced in a study of blood T cell repertoires in COVID-19. Here immunoSEQ multiplex PCR was the method, and the copy in TCRdb shows in-frame clones only, minus some. The sample has under 100,000 clones, 89% seen once. Material: peripheral blood. The receptors originated from a man aged 45-65 years with acute or convalescent COVID-19. CDR3s include the opening cysteine and the closing phenylalanine or tryptophan. A D gene is named only where the DNA matches it firmly. Clone size is not always given. Where it is, it says once, few, many or a class for expanded clones.

.	13	TRBV29-1	TRBD2	TRBJ2-7	CSVVTSGAYEQYF	TGCAGCGTGGTTACTAGCGGGGCCTACGAGCAGTACTTC
once	13	TRBV6-1	.	TRBJ1-1	CASSDRSVTEAFF	TGTGCCAGCAGTGACCGCTCGGTCACTGAAGCTTTCTTT
.	14	TRBV5-5	TRBD1	TRBJ2-3	CASRVGTGLDTQYF	TGTGCCAGCAGAGTGGGGACAGGGCTAGATACGCAGTATTTT
.	16	TRBV6-4	TRBD2	TRBJ2-1	CASSDTSGGTYNEQFF	TGTGCCAGCAGTGACACTAGCGGGGGGACATACAATGAGCAGTTCTTC
once	14	TRBV11-2	.	TRBJ2-3	CASSLGAPTDTQYF	TGTGCCAGCAGCTTAGGGGCACCCACAGATACGCAGTATTTT
.	14	TRBV10-3	TRBD1	TRBJ1-2	CAISESGTGDGYTF	TGTGCCATCAGTGAGTCAGGGACAGGGGATGGCTACACCTTC
.	12	TRBV21-1	.	TRBJ2-5	CDITSEEETQYF	TGTGACATAACATCGGAGGAAGAGACCCAGTACTTC
once	16	TRBV2	TRBD2	TRBJ2-1	CASSEALAGGLNEQFF	TGTGCCAGCAGTGAAGCGCTAGCGGGGGGCCTCAATGAGCAGTTCTTC
.	17	TRBV5-4	TRBD2	TRBJ2-7	CASSVGTSGGSTYEQYF	TGTGCCAGCAGCGTAGGGACTAGCGGGGGATCCACCTACGAGCAGTACTTC
.	16	TRBV5-4	TRBD1	TRBJ1-2	CASSRDLTGTGEGYTF	TGTGCCAGCAGCCGAGATCTGACCGGGACAGGGGAGGGCTACACCTTC
.	13	TRBV5-1	.	TRBJ2-5	CASSFGGRETQYF	TGCGCCAGCAGCTTCGGGGGGCGGGAGACCCAGTACTTC
.	16	TRBV9	.	TRBJ1-6	CASSVAGSSYNSPLHF	TGTGCCAGCAGCGTAGCTGGGAGCTCCTATAATTCACCCCTCCACTTT
once	14	TRBV5-4	.	TRBJ1-2	CASSSPGGNYGYTF	TGTGCCAGCAGCTCTCCGGGAGGGAACTATGGCTACACCTTC
once	16	TRBV4-2	.	TRBJ1-4	CASSQGQGVGMKNCFF	.
.	12	TRBV30	.	TRBJ1-1	CAWTVGPRGAFF	TGTGCCTGGACAGTAGGCCCACGGGGAGCTTTCTTT
.	14	TRBV9	.	TRBJ1-3	CASSVDSAGVTIYF	TGTGCCAGCAGCGTGGACAGCGCCGGGGTCACCATATATTTT
.	16	TRBV6-5	.	TRBJ1-2	CASSYDTGTANYGYTF	TGTGCCAGCAGTTACGATACAGGGACGGCCAACTATGGCTACACCTTC
.	12	TRBV5-1	.	TRBJ1-1	CASSLERGEAFF	TGCGCCAGCAGCTTGGAACGGGGAGAAGCTTTCTTT
few	20	TRBV21-1	.	TRBJ1-6	CASSIPKGHLLSSYNSPLHF	TGTGCCAGCAGCATTCCTAAAGGACACCTTTTAAGCTCCTATAATTCACCCCTCCACTTT
.	12	TRBV16	.	TRBJ2-2	CASSPRDGELFF	TGTGCCAGCAGCCCTCGGGACGGGGAGCTGTTTTTT
few	16	TRBV6-1	TRBD1	TRBJ1-5	CASSGQGATPNQPQHF	TGTGCCAGCAGTGGGCAGGGGGCGACTCCCAATCAGCCCCAGCATTTT
once	15	TRBV7-6	.	TRBJ2-1	CASSLAGAGYNEQFF	TGTGCCAGCAGCTTAGCGGGGGCAGGGTACAATGAGCAGTTCTTC
.	16	TRBV9	.	TRBJ2-1	CASSGPRGAGYNEQFF	TGTGCCAGCAGCGGACCCAGGGGGGCAGGCTACAATGAGCAGTTCTTC
.	20	TRBV3-1/TRBV3-2	TRBD2	TRBJ2-2	CASSLFTGTSGGANTGELFF	TGTGCCAGCAGCCTTTTCACCGGGACTAGCGGGGGGGCGAACACCGGGGAGCTGTTTTTT
.	15	TRBV5-1	TRBD1	TRBJ1-1	CASSGRQGVNTEAFF	TGCGCCAGCAGCGGACGACAGGGCGTGAACACTGAAGCTTTCTTT
.	13	TRBV5-6	.	TRBJ1-2	CASRIQGGGGYTF	TGTGCCAGCAGAATACAGGGTGGCGGTGGCTACACCTTC
few	15	TRBV6-5	.	TRBJ1-4	CASSYTGATNEKLFF	TGTGCCAGCAGTTATACAGGAGCAACTAATGAAAAACTGTTTTTT
.	14	TRBV18	.	TRBJ1-1	CASSPTGEYTEAFF	TGTGCCAGCTCACCCACAGGTGAGTACACTGAAGCTTTCTTT
.	17	TRBV7-2	.	TRBJ2-3	CASSLSVGRGLTDTQYF	TGTGCCAGCAGCTTATCGGTAGGGCGGGGCCTCACAGATACGCAGTATTTT
once	16	TRBV6-5	TRBD1	TRBJ1-4	CASSYSIQGIHEKLFF	TGTGCCAGCAGTTACTCGATACAGGGGATCCATGAAAAACTGTTTTTT
few	13	TRBV21-1	.	TRBJ2-4	CASSPESQNIQYF	TGTGCCAGCAGCCCGGAGTCACAAAACATTCAGTACTTC
.	15	TRBV5-1	.	TRBJ2-3	CASSFSGTLTDTQYF	TGCGCCAGCAGCTTTTCCGGGACACTTACAGATACGCAGTATTTT
.	14	TRBV7-9	.	TRBJ2-3	CASSLAGGTDTQYF	TGTGCCAGCAGCTTAGCCGGGGGCACAGATACGCAGTATTTT
once	13	TRBV28	.	TRBJ2-5	CASGTPAAETQYF	TGTGCCAGCGGGACTCCGGCGGCAGAGACCCAGTACTTC
.	15	TRBV11-2	TRBD1	TRBJ2-1	CASSLGDRGHNEQFF	TGTGCCAGCAGCTTAGGGGACAGGGGGCACAATGAGCAGTTCTTC
.	16	TRBV4-1	.	TRBJ2-3	CARSHEGGGSTDTQYF	TGCGCCCGCAGCCACGAGGGGGGGGGCAGCACAGATACGCAGTATTTT
.	13	TRBV30	.	TRBJ2-3	CACSTLGTDTQYF	TGTGCCTGTAGTACTTTAGGCACAGATACGCAGTATTTT
.	13	TRBV12-3/TRBV12-4	.	TRBJ2-2	CASSLAYTGELFF	TGTGCCAGCAGTTTAGCCTACACCGGGGAGCTGTTTTTT
.	15	TRBV9	.	TRBJ1-3	CASSVGQVSGNTIYF	TGTGCCAGCAGCGTAGGTCAGGTCTCTGGAAACACCATATATTTT
.	15	TRBV7-3	TRBD2	TRBJ2-7	CASSLSSSGGSEQYF	TGTGCCAGCAGCTTAAGTAGTAGCGGGGGATCCGAGCAGTACTTC